These 20 T cell receptor beta chains came from one sample sequenced in a study of T cells in Graves' hyperthyroidism and ophthalmopathy. Amplification yielded TCR beta CDR3 regions, with RNA transcripts as the source. Initially, a first-round RT-PCR of the TCR CDR3 employed the HTBI primer set. MiXCR, run by TCRdb on the multiplex PCR reads, gives a single entry per CDR3 protein. The sample shows a few hundred thousand distinct CDR3 sequences, 46% of them seen only once. The specimen was peripheral blood or thyroid tissue (not recorded which). The receptors come from a woman aged 18-29 years with Graves' hyperthyroidism.

Here the CDR3 reads CASSLEGQPNEAFF. The CDR3 DNA sequence: TGTGCCAGCAGCTTGGAGGGACAGCCTAATGAAGCTTTCTTT. V usage is TRBV7-9 and J usage is TRBJ1-1; 7 bases line up with TRBD1. CDR1 SEHNR and CDR2 FQNEAQ come from the germline V gene (reference sequence). The CDR3 runs 14 residues. V shed 3 bases, J shed 7 bases, and the junction held 8 bases outside the gene matches.

The chain has TRBV20-1 and TRBJ1-1, with 9 positions matching TRBD1. Germline V lookup: CDR1 DFQATT, CDR2 SNEGSKA (reference sequence). The V segment lost 4 bases and the J segment 1 base; nucleotides outside the gene matches: 1. The length of the CDR3 is 13 residues. The CDR3 is CSATTGGNTEAFF. The CDR3 region has the DNA TGCAGTGCTACGACAGGGGGGAACACTGAAGCTTTCTTT.

The V gene is TRBV7-2, the J gene TRBJ1-6, with TRBD1 matching 8 bases. V shed 1 base and J 10 bases; nucleotides not matched to a gene: 6. This CDR3 contains 15 residues. The germline V gene encodes CDR1 SGHTA and CDR2 FQGNSA. CDR3 nucleotides: TGTGCCAGCAGCTTAGGGACAGGGAGGCAATCACCCCTCCACTTT. Protein product: CASSLGTGRQSPLHF.

This sequence joins TRBV24-1 and TRBJ2-5; 12 nucleotides match TRBD2. Germline V gives CDR1 KGHDR, CDR2 SFDVKD. J lost 1 base, V lost 2 bases, and 10 bases had no gene match. This CDR3 region has 19 residues. The CDR3 nucleotides are TGTGCCACCAGTGATTCCCGCAGCCTAGCGGGAGGGCCCCAAGAGACCCAGTACTTC. This gives the protein CATSDSRSLAGGPQETQYF.

This clonotype was observed a single time. The J gene is TRBJ1-2, the V gene TRBV10-3; TRBD1 is a possible D gene (6 bases). The CDR3 consists of 12 residues. Germline CDR1 ENHRY, CDR2 SYGVKD. V was clipped by 10 bases and J by 5 bases, with 14 bases between them. Here the CDR3 DNA reads TGTGCCACCACGACAGGCATATATGGCTACACCTTC. This encodes CATTTGIYGYTF.

This chain joins TRBV7-2 and TRBJ2-1; 7 bases align to TRBD2. The CDR3 loop spans 15 amino acids. Per the germline V gene, CDR1 is SGHTA and CDR2 is FQGNSA. With V trimmed by 5 bases and J by 7 bases, 11 bases remained unmatched. The CDR3 sequence is CASSPQWRELNEQFF. CDR3 nucleotide sequence: TGTGCCAGCAGCCCTCAGTGGCGGGAGTTGAATGAGCAGTTCTTC.

This clonotype was picked up many times. The V call is TRBV7-2, the J call TRBJ2-5, with TRBD2 matching 10 bases. The CDR3 sequence is 15 residues long. Germline CDR1 reads SGHTA; CDR2 reads FQGNSA. Unmatched junction bases numbered 10, after V lost 7 bases and J lost 5 bases. The CDR3 nucleotides read TGTGCCAGCATCGACAGAGCGGGAGGGCCGGAGACCCAGTACTTC. It codes for CASIDRAGGPETQYF.

The J gene is TRBJ1-2, the V gene TRBV4-1; D is ambiguous. The CDR3 has 15 residues. Trimming took 4 bases from V and 4 from J, leaving 16 bases between them. Germline V CDR1 and CDR2: MGHRA, YSYEKL. DNA of the CDR3: TGCGCCAGCAGCCCGGGAGGAGGGTTCGGCTATGGCTACACCTTC. Translation gives CASSPGGGFGYGYTF.

Note on this clonotype: A clone one base away is much larger, so this may be a read error. V and J are TRBV20-1 and TRBJ1-5; 7 nucleotides match TRBD1. Trimming at V came to 0 bases and at J to 1 base, leaving 9 bases not matched to a gene. The germline V gene has CDR1 DFQATT and CDR2 SNEGSKA (reference sequence). This CDR3 has 17 amino acids. CDR3 DNA sequence: TGCAGTGCTAGAGATAGGGGGCGACCGATCAGCAATCAGCCCCAGCATTTT. This translates into CSARDRGRPISNQPQHF.

This chain uses TRBV2 with TRBJ2-7, with 12 bases lining up with TRBD2. CDR3 length: 15 residues. Losses at the gene ends were 8 bases for V and 0 bases for J; bases not matched to a gene: 5. Germline V gives CDR1 SNHLY, CDR2 FYNNEI. The CDR3 bases are TGTGCCAGCTTGGGACTAGCGGGCTCCTCCTACGAGCAGTACTTC. This sequence encodes CASLGLAGSSYEQYF. The full variable domain, its missing parts supplied by reference TRBV2 and TRBJ2-7, is EPEVTQTPSHQVTQMGQEVILRCVPISNHLYFYWYRQILGQKVEFLVSFYNNEISEKSEIFDDQFSVERPDGSNFTLKIRSTKLEDSAMYFCASLGLAGSSYEQYFGPGTRLTVT.

This clonotype was seen repeatedly, ten times or more. Written as DNA, the CDR3 is TGTGCCAGTAGCTCGGGGCAGCCCCCAAATGAAAAACTGTTTTTT. It yields the protein CASSSGQPPNEKLFF. The J gene is TRBJ1-4, the V gene TRBV19; D possibly corresponds to TRBD1 (5 bases). Germline V gene lookup returns CDR1 LNHDA and CDR2 SQIVND (reference sequence). V was pared by 6 bases and J by 5 bases, with 16 bases between. CDR3 length: 15 residues. Full variable domain (remainder filled in from reference TRBV19 and TRBJ1-4): DGGITQSPKYLFRKEGQNVTLSCEQNLNHDAMYWYRQDPGQGLRLIYYSQIVNDFQKGDIAEGYSVSREKKESFPLTVTSAQKNPTAFYLCASSSGQPPNEKLFFGSGTQLSVL.

This clonotype was counted ten times or more. The DNA of the CDR3 is TGCGCCAGCAGCCAGGAGGACCGCGAGTCTAATGAAAAACTGTTTTTT. Amino acid sequence: CASSQEDRESNEKLFF. The chain uses TRBV4-1 and TRBJ1-4; no definite D call. Per the germline V gene, CDR1 is MGHRA and CDR2 is YSYEKL. The CDR3 extends over 16 amino acids. The V gene lost 3 bases and the J gene lost 3 bases, with 14 bases spanning the gap.

This clonotype occurred many times. The CDR3 here is CASSASVPNTGELFF. CDR3 in DNA: TGTGCCAGCAGCGCCTCTGTCCCAAACACCGGGGAGCTGTTTTTT. The chain employs TRBV9 and TRBJ2-2; D gene uncertain. This CDR3 has 15 amino acids. Germline CDR1 SGDLS, CDR2 YYNGEE. V shed 3 bases and J shed 2 bases, with 11 bases lying between them.

The V and J genes are TRBV7-3 and TRBJ2-7; no definite D call. The germline V gene has CDR1 SGHTA and CDR2 FQGTGA. This CDR3 has 14 residues. The ends were cut back, 2 bases at V and 6 bases at J, with 14 bases in the middle. CDR3 region: CASSLGVRSGEQYF. As DNA, the CDR3 is TGTGCCAGCAGCTTAGGAGTTCGTAGTGGCGAGCAGTACTTC.

This clonotype has a count of ten or more. This rearrangement joins TRBV7-2 to TRBJ2-7, with 13 bases aligning to TRBD2. Germline V gene lookup returns CDR1 SGHTA and CDR2 FQGNSA. The CDR3 length is 16 residues. V gave up 5 bases and J gave up 2 bases; unmatched junction bases: 6. The CDR3 spells CASSPDTSGRAYEQYF. The CDR3 region has the DNA TGTGCCAGCAGCCCGGATACTAGCGGGAGGGCCTACGAGCAGTACTTC.

J is TRBJ1-1 and V is TRBV10-2; 8 bases agree with TRBD1. The CDR3 has 16 amino acids. Germline trimming cut 2 bases from V and 0 bases from J; bases unmatched to any gene: 5. Germline V gene data show CDR1 as WSHSY and CDR2 as SAAADI. The CDR3 nucleotides read TGCGCCAGCAGTGAGGAACAGGGGGGATTGAACACTGAAGCTTTCTTT. It encodes CASSEEQGGLNTEAFF.

This clonotype was observed many times. The CDR3 loop reads CASSLSSGGPYEQYF. CDR3 sequence (DNA): TGTGCCAGCAGTTTAAGTTCGGGGGGCCCCTACGAGCAGTACTTC. The chain employs TRBV12-3 or TRBV12-4 and TRBJ2-7, with D maybe TRBD2 (7 bases). The CDR3 totals 15 residues. Trimming stripped 2 bases from V and 2 bases from J, with 13 bases between.

V usage is TRBV10-3 and J usage is TRBJ1-6, with D uncertain. Germline V CDR1 and CDR2: ENHRY, SYGVKD. The CDR3 sequence is 14 residues long. The germline V and J ends were trimmed by 6 bases and 10 bases, with 16 bases remaining between them. The CDR3 loop reads CAISGSTPPSPLHF. Here the CDR3 DNA reads TGTGCCATCAGCGGGTCGACCCCCCCCTCACCCCTCCACTTT.

As for this clonotype: Just one base apart from a much larger clone, this may be a read error. No conserved phenylalanine or tryptophan ends this CDR3, so it is likely a read error. CDR3 DNA: TGTGCCAGCAGCCCTTCCATTCTTAACTATGGCTACACCCTC. Translated: CASSPSILNYGYTL. The chain couples TRBV28 to TRBJ1-2; D is ambiguous. The CDR3 loop spans 14 amino acids. Germline CDR1 is MDHEN and CDR2 is SYDVKM. The ends were cut back, 6 bases at V and 1 base at J, with 12 bases in the middle.

V is TRBV18 and J is TRBJ1-3; D is ambiguous. V lost 6 bases and J lost 0, with 15 bases in between. This CDR3 contains 16 residues. Germline loops: CDR1 KGHSH, CDR2 LQKENI. CDR3 sequence (DNA): TGTGCCAGCTCCGAGTTTACGCGAACCTCTGGAAACACCATATATTTT. It translates to CASSEFTRTSGNTIYF.